The 14 T cell receptor beta chains below come from one sample, sequenced in a study of TIL therapy for anti-PD-1-resistant metastatic lung cancer. Specified time point: pre-treatment sample, taken before nivolumab and TIL therapy. Tumor tissue came from excised metastases, mostly pleural nodules or supraclavicular lymph nodes. This was the immunoSEQ v3 assay. TCRdb keeps only in-frame clones here, not all; method: immunoSEQ multiplex PCR. The table lists around 26,000 clones, 60% to 70% of them singletons. Specimen: tumor tissue, collected at baseline. These receptors originate from a woman between 25 and 85 years old with non-small cell lung cancer.

This clone has more than one count but fewer than ten. V gene TRBV27 combines with J gene TRBJ1-1, with 8 bases that match TRBD1. CDR1 and CDR2 (germline): MNHEY, SMNVEV (reference sequence). There are 14 residues in the CDR3. V shed 2 bases, J shed 4 bases, and the junction held 3 bases outside the gene matches. The CDR3 region is CASSLGQGGTEAFF. The CDR3 nucleotides read TGTGCCAGCAGTTTAGGACAGGGTGGCACTGAAGCTTTCTTT.

The chain is built from TRBV2 and TRBJ2-1; D might be TRBD1 or TRBD2, each matching 6 bases. The CDR3 loop spans 14 amino acids. The V gene's germline CDR1 is SNHLY and CDR2 FYNNEI. The V gene lost 8 bases and the J gene lost 9 bases, with 20 bases spanning the gap. CDR3 region: CASPPLAGGGEQFF. DNA of the CDR3: TGTGCCAGCCCCCCCCTCGCCGGGGGCGGTGAGCAGTTCTTC.

This clone was counted a few times. This chain joins TRBV6-1 and TRBJ2-6; 10 bases align to TRBD1. Germline V CDR1 and CDR2: MNHNS, SASEGT. The CDR3 is made up of 17 amino acids. The J segment lost 3 bases and the V segment lost 4 bases, leaving 6 bases of the junction unmatched. The CDR3 loop is CASSAGTGVGGANVLTF. CDR3 DNA: TGTGCCAGCAGTGCTGGGACAGGGGTGGGTGGGGCCAACGTCCTGACTTTC.

This clone was picked up a small number of times. The chain is built from TRBV27 and TRBJ2-7; TRBD1 agrees at 7 bases. The CDR3 has 15 residues. Per germline, CDR1 MNHEY and CDR2 SMNVEV (reference sequence). V lost 4 bases, J lost 1 base, and 7 bases stayed unmatched. CDR3 coding DNA: TGTGCCAGCAGTTCCCGGACAGGCGAATCCTACGAGCAGTACTTC. This encodes CASSSRTGESYEQYF.

This clone has only a few counts. The rearrangement joins TRBV4-2 to TRBJ1-1; D remains ambiguous. The V end lost 1 base, the J end lost 1 base, and 13 bases lay between the germline ends. The CDR3 has 16 amino acids. CDR1 is LGHNA and CDR2 is YNFKEQ in the germline V gene. The CDR3 loop is CASSQVGTAENTEAFF. CDR3 DNA sequence: TGTGCCAGCAGCCAAGTCGGCACAGCCGAGAACACTGAAGCTTTCTTT.

The genes are TRBV18 and TRBJ1-1; D not certain. The V end lost 2 bases, the J end lost 1 base, and 8 bases lay between the germline ends. CDR1 KGHSH and CDR2 LQKENI come from the germline V gene. The CDR3 loop spans 14 amino acids. CDR3 loop: CASSPNKGNTEAFF. The CDR3 DNA follows: TGTGCCAGCTCACCAAATAAGGGGAACACTGAAGCTTTCTTT.

This clone was recorded a few times. The rearrangement joins TRBV27 to TRBJ1-1; D unclear. Germline V gene data show CDR1 as MNHEY and CDR2 as SMNVEV (reference sequence). V lost 1 base to trimming and J lost 4 bases, with 10 bases between them. There are 14 residues in the CDR3. CDR3 loop: CASSLYGGSTEAFF. In nucleotides, the CDR3 is TGTGCCAGCAGTTTATACGGTGGTAGCACTGAAGCTTTCTTT.

In this sample, this clone turned up a few times. The V call is TRBV19, the J call TRBJ1-1, with D unresolved. V lost 3 bases to trimming and J lost 5 bases, with 13 bases between them. The CDR3 runs 14 residues. From germline, CDR1 is LNHDA and CDR2 SQIVND (reference sequence). The CDR3 DNA reads as TGTGCCAGTAGTATCCCGAGACCCGGGACTGAAGCTTTCTTT. Protein: CASSIPRPGTEAFF.

This rearrangement joins TRBV30 to TRBJ2-3; D remains unclear. The germline V gene encodes CDR1 GTSNPN and CDR2 SVGIG (reference sequence). This CDR3 is built from 11 residues. The CDR3 sequence is CAVISTDTQYF. The CDR3 nucleotides read TGTGCAGTTATTAGCACAGATACGCAGTATTTT.

This clone showed up just a few times. The chain links TRBV5-6 to TRBJ1-1; 7 bases map to TRBD1. V gave up 0 bases and J gave up 3 bases; unmatched junction bases: 8. The CDR3 extends over 16 amino acids. Germline assignment: CDR1 SGHDT and CDR2 YYEEEE. CDR3 bases: TGTGCCAGCAGCTTGGCCAGGACAGGACGATACACTGAAGCTTTCTTT. It codes for CASSLARTGRYTEAFF.

This chain links TRBV5-1 with TRBJ2-7, with a tentative D call TRBD1 (5 bases). The CDR3 totals 14 residues. V gave up 3 bases and J gave up 5 bases, with 15 bases separating them. The germline gives CDR1 SGHRS, CDR2 YFSETQ. Here the CDR3 reads CASSWGASSNEQYF. CDR3 coding DNA: TGCGCCAGCAGCTGGGGCGCCTCCTCTAACGAGCAGTACTTC.

This clone was seen only a few times. V and J are TRBV6-1 and TRBJ1-2; 7 bases map to TRBD1. CDR3 length equals 13 residues. V shed 6 bases and J 4 bases; nucleotides not matched to a gene: 5. Germline V CDR1 and CDR2: MNHNS, SASEGT. The CDR3 sequence: CASSIDRAYGYTF. In DNA, the CDR3 is TGTGCCAGCAGCATCGACAGGGCCTATGGCTACACCTTC.

The chain uses TRBV18 and TRBJ2-5; possibly TRBD1 for D (8 bases). Germline assignment: CDR1 KGHSH and CDR2 LQKENI. This CDR3 is built from 16 residues. V shed 3 bases and J shed 2 bases, with 16 bases lying between them. This CDR3 reads CASSPDRDYFQETQYF. CDR3 coding DNA: TGTGCCAGCTCACCGGACAGGGACTATTTTCAAGAGACCCAGTACTTC.

This clone was found once. The chain joins TRBV27 to TRBJ2-1; D is unclear. V was pared by 5 bases and J by 7 bases, with 9 bases between. Germline CDR1 reads MNHEY; CDR2 reads SMNVEV (reference sequence). The CDR3 has 12 residues. CDR3 sequence reads: CASSPFGNEQFF. The CDR3 bases are TGTGCCAGCAGTCCCTTTGGGAATGAGCAGTTCTTC.